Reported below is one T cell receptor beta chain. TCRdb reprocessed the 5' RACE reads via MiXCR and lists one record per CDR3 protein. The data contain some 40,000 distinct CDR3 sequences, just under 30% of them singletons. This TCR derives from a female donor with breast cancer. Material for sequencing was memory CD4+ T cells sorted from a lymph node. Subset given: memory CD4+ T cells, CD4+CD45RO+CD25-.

Written as DNA, the CDR3 is TGTGCCAGCACGACAGCGAACTCAGATACGCAGTATTTT. Protein product: CASTTANSDTQYF. The genes are TRBV27 and TRBJ2-3, with D tentatively TRBD1 (5 bases). The V gene lost 7 bases and the J gene lost 4 bases, with 12 bases spanning the gap. This CDR3 is built from 13 residues. Germline-derived CDR1 and CDR2 are MNHEY and SMNVEV (reference sequence).